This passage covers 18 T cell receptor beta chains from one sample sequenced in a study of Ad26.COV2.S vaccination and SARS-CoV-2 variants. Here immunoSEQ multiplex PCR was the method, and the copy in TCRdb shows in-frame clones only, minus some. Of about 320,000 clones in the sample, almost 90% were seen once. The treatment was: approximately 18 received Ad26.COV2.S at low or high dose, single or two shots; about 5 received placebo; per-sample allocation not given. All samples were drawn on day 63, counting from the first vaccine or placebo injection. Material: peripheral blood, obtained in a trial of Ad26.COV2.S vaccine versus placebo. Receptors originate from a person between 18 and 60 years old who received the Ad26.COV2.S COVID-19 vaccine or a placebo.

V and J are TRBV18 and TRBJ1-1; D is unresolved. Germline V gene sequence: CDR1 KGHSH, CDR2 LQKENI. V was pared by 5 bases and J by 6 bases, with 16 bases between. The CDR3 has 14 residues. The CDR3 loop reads CASSSGWQEPEAFF. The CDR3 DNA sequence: TGTGCCAGCTCATCGGGTTGGCAAGAACCTGAAGCTTTCTTT.

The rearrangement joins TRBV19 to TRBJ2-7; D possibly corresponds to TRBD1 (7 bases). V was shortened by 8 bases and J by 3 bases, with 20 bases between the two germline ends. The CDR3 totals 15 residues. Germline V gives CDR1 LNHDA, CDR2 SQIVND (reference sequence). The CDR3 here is CASSLNRGGSYEQYF. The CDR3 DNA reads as TGTGCCAGTTCACTAAACAGGGGAGGTAGCTACGAGCAGTACTTC.

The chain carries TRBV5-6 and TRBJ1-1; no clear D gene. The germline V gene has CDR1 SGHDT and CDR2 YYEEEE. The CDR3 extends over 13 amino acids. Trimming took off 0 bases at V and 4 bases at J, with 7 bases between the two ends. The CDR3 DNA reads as TGTGCCAGCAGCTTGGGGTACCTCACTGAAGCTTTCTTT. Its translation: CASSLGYLTEAFF.

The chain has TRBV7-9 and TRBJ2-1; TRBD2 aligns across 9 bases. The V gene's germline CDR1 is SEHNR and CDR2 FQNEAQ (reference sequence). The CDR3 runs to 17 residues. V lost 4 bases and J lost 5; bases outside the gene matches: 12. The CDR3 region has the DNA TGTGCCAGCAGCTACGGACTGCGGGGGGGGTTGAACAATGAGCAGTTCTTC. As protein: CASSYGLRGGLNNEQFF. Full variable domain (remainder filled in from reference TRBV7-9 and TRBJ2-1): DTGVSQNPRHKITKRGQNVTFRCDPISEHNRLYWYRQTLGQGPEFLTYFQNEAQLEKSRLLSDRFSAERPKGSFSTLEIQRTEQGDSAMYLCASSYGLRGGLNNEQFFGPGTRLTVL.

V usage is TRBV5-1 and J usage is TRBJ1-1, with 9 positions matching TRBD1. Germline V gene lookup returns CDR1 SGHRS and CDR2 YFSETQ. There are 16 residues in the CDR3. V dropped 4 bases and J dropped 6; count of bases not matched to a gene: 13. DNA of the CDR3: TGCGCCAGCAGCCTTAACCCGGGACAGGGTTCTTCTGAAGCTTTCTTT. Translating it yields CASSLNPGQGSSEAFF.

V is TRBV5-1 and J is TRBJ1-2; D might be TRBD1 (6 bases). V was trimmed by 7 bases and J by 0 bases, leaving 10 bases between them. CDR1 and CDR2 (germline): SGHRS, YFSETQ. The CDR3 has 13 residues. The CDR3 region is CASGTGTNYGYTF. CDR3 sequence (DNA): TGCGCCAGCGGTACAGGGACTAACTATGGCTACACCTTC.

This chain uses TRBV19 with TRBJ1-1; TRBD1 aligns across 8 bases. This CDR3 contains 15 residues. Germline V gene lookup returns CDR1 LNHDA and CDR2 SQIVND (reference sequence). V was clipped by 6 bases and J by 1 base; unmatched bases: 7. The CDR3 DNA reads TGTGCCAGTAGAGGCCGACAGGGGCCGAACACTGAAGCTTTCTTT. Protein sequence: CASRGRQGPNTEAFF.

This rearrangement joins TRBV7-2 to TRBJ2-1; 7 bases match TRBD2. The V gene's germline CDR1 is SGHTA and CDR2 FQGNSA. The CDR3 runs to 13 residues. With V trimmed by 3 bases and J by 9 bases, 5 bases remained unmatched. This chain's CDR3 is CASSLSGRSEQFF. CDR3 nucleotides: TGTGCCAGCAGCTTGTCCGGGAGGAGTGAGCAGTTCTTC.

The CDR3 DNA reads as TGTGCCAGCAGCCCCCCAGTACGGGGGGAAAAACTGTTTTTT. Encoded protein: CASSPPVRGEKLFF. This chain links TRBV5-6 with TRBJ1-4, with D tentatively TRBD1 (5 bases). The V gene lost 4 bases and the J gene lost 8 bases, with 15 bases spanning the gap. CDR3 length equals 14 residues. Germline V lookup: CDR1 SGHDT, CDR2 YYEEEE. Full variable domain (outside the CDR3, taken from reference TRBV5-6 and TRBJ1-4): DAGVTQSPTHLIKTRGQQVTLRCSPKSGHDTVSWYQQALGQGPQFIFQYYEEEERQRGNFPDRFSGHQFPNYSSELNVNALLLGDSALYLCASSPPVRGEKLFFGSGTQLSVL.

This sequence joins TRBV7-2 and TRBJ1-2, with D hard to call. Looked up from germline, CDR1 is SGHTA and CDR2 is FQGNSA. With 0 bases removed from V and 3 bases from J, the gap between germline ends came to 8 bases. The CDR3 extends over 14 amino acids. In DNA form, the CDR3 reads TGTGCCAGCAGCTTAGCCCGGGCGGACTATGGCTACACCTTC. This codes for CASSLARADYGYTF.

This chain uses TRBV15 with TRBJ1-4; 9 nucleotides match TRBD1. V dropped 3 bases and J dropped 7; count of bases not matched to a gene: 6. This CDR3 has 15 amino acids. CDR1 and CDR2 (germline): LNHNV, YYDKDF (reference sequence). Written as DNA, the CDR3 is TGTGCCACCAGCAGGGAAACAGGGGGCGGTGAAAAACTGTTTTTT. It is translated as CATSRETGGGEKLFF. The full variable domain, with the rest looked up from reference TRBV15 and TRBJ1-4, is DAMVIQNPRYQVTQFGKPVTLSCSQTLNHNVMYWYQQKSSQAPKLLFHYYDKDFNNEADTPDNFQSRRPNTSFCFLDIRSPGLGDTAMYLCATSRETGGGEKLFFGSGTQLSVL.

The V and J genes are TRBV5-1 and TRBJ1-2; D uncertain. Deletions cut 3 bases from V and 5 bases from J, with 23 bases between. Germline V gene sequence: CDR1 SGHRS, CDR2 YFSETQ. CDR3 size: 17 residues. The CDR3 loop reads CASSSLFEGQRRYGYTF. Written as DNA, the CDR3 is TGCGCCAGCAGCTCCCTTTTCGAAGGCCAGAGAAGGTATGGCTACACCTTC.

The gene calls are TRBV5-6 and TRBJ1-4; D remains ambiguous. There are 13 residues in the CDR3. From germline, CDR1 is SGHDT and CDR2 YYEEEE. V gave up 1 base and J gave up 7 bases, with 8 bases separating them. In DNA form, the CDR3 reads TGTGCCAGCAGCTTGCTTGGTGCTGAAAAACTGTTTTTT. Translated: CASSLLGAEKLFF.

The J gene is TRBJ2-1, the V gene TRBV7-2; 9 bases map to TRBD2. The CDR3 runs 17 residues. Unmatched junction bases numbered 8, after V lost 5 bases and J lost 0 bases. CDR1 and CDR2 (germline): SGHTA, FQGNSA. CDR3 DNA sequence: TGTGCCAGCAGCCTTAGCGGGGGCCAAAGCTCCTACAATGAGCAGTTCTTC. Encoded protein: CASSLSGGQSSYNEQFF. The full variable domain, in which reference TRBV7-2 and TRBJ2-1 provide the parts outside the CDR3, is GAGVSQSPSNKVTEKGKDVELRCDPISGHTALYWYRQSLGQGLEFLIYFQGNSAPDKSGLPSDRFSAERTGGSVSTLTIQRTQQEDSAVYLCASSLSGGQSSYNEQFFGPGTRLTVL.

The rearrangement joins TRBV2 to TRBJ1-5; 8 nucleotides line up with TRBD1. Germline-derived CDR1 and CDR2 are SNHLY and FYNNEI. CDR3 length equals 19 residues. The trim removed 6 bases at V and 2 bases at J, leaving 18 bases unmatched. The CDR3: CASRTTGEKEMGRNQPQHF. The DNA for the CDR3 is TGTGCCAGCAGGACGACAGGGGAAAAGGAGATGGGGCGCAATCAGCCCCAGCATTTT.

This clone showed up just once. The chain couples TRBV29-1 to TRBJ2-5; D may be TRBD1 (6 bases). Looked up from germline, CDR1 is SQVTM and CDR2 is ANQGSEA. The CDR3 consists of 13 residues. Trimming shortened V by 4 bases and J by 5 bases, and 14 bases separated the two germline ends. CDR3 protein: CSVGTNRVETQYF. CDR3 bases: TGCAGCGTTGGGACCAACAGGGTTGAGACCCAGTACTTC.

The CDR3 spells CASSQDLLTGRTEAFF. The CDR3 DNA reads as TGTGCCAGCAGCCAAGACCTCCTGACAGGGAGGACTGAAGCTTTCTTT. This chain uses TRBV4-2 with TRBJ1-1, with 7 bases lining up with TRBD1. The CDR3 extends over 16 amino acids. V lost 0 bases and J lost 5; bases outside the gene matches: 9. Germline V gene lookup returns CDR1 LGHNA and CDR2 YNFKEQ.

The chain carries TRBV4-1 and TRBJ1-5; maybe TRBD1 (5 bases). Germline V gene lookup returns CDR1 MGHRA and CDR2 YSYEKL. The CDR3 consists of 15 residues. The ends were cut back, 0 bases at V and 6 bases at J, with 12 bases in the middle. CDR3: CASSQDGADVQPQHF. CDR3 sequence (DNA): TGCGCCAGCAGCCAAGATGGGGCAGATGTTCAGCCCCAGCATTTT.